One sample yielded the 27 T cell receptor beta chains listed below, sequenced in a study of blood T cells in healthy people across ages. A J-beta primer mix and a sample-barcoded 5' primer were used in a second PCR of about 6 to 12 cycles. TCRdb passed the 5' RACE reads through MiXCR, listing each CDR3 protein once. The table records some 1.4 million distinct CDR3 sequences, roughly 45% of them present only once. Material for sequencing was blood. These receptors came from a woman aged 18-30 years in good health.

This clonotype was detected only a few times. The chain links TRBV4-2 to TRBJ1-1; a weak D match, TRBD1 (6 bases). The CDR3 contains 16 residues. Germline loops: CDR1 LGHNA, CDR2 YNFKEQ. Trimming pared 2 bases from V and 1 base from J, leaving 14 bases between. CDR3 loop: CASSQLGGQGNTEAFF. CDR3 in DNA: TGTGCCAGCAGCCAACTCGGGGGGCAGGGGAACACTGAAGCTTTCTTT.

The V call is TRBV10-3, the J call TRBJ2-2; D call uncertain. Between the trimmed V and J ends, which lost 6 bases and 7 bases, there was a span of 9 bases. This CDR3 region has 12 residues. Germline V gives CDR1 ENHRY, CDR2 SYGVKD. CDR3 protein: CAISQNGGELFF. As DNA, the CDR3 is TGTGCCATCAGCCAGAACGGCGGGGAGCTGTTTTTT.

The gene calls are TRBV7-8 and TRBJ1-2, with TRBD1 matching over 12 bases. CDR3 size: 16 residues. Germline V CDR1 and CDR2: SGHVS, FQNEAQ. J lost 5 bases, V lost 5 bases, and 9 bases had no gene match. The chain's CDR3 is CASSPGTGGLGYGYTF. As DNA, the CDR3 is TGTGCCAGCAGCCCCGGGACAGGGGGCCTTGGGTATGGCTACACCTTC.

The J gene is TRBJ2-5, the V gene TRBV28, with 11 bases aligning to TRBD1. CDR1 is MDHEN and CDR2 is SYDVKM in the germline V gene. Unmatched junction bases numbered 5, after V lost 6 bases and J lost 5 bases. This CDR3 contains 14 residues. CDR3 in amino acids: CASRAGTGGETQYF. DNA for the CDR3: TGTGCCAGCAGAGCCGGGACAGGGGGGGAGACCCAGTACTTC.

The chain uses TRBV19 and TRBJ2-7, with 9 bases aligning to TRBD2. This CDR3 comprises 15 residues. Germline loops: CDR1 LNHDA, CDR2 SQIVND (reference sequence). Losses at the gene ends were 1 base for V and 7 bases for J; bases not matched to a gene: 8. The DNA of the CDR3 is TGTGCCAGTAGTATAGGACTAGCGGTGCGAGGTGAGCAGTACTTC. Its translation: CASSIGLAVRGEQYF.

V usage is TRBV3-1 and J usage is TRBJ2-7; tentatively, D is TRBD2 (6 bases). Germline V lookup: CDR1 LGHDT, CDR2 YNNKEL (reference sequence). The length of the CDR3 is 15 residues. V lost 5 bases, J lost 3 bases, and 17 bases lay in between. The CDR3 protein is CASSAGGTPLYEQYF. DNA of the CDR3: TGTGCCAGCAGCGCGGGCGGGACCCCTCTCTACGAGCAGTACTTC.

The rearrangement uses TRBV6-2 or TRBV6-3 and TRBJ2-7; 7 bases are a match to TRBD2. Unmatched junction bases numbered 18, after V lost 2 bases and J lost 2 bases. The V gene's germline CDR1 is MNHEY and CDR2 SVGEGT. There are 19 residues in the CDR3. The DNA for the CDR3 is TGTGCCAGCAGTTACGGGGGGGACGGGAGCCGGGGAATACCCTACGAGCAGTACTTC. It specifies CASSYGGDGSRGIPYEQYF.

The gene calls are TRBV12-3 or TRBV12-4 and TRBJ2-5; D might be TRBD2 (6 bases). This CDR3 comprises 16 residues. The ends were cut back, 3 bases at V and 5 bases at J, with 19 bases in the middle. The CDR3 DNA is TGTGCCAGCAGTTTTTTTATCGTCCGGGAGAGGGAGACCCAGTACTTC. Protein product: CASSFFIVRERETQYF.

The V gene is TRBV5-5, the J gene TRBJ2-5, with D possibly TRBD1 on 6 matching bases. The CDR3 extends over 13 amino acids. Trimming took 4 bases from V and 11 from J, leaving 18 bases between them. Per germline, CDR1 SGHKS and CDR2 YYEKEE (reference sequence). The CDR3, as DNA: TGTGCCAGCAGCGTGACAGGAGTAAAGGAGCAGTACTTC. This translates into CASSVTGVKEQYF.

This rearrangement joins TRBV7-2 to TRBJ2-1; 13 bases map to TRBD2. The CDR3 contains 16 residues. Per germline, CDR1 SGHTA and CDR2 FQGNSA. The V gene end was trimmed by 5 bases and the J gene end by 12 bases; junction bases not matched to a gene: 13. For the CDR3, the DNA is TGTGCCAGCAGCCCCGTTGGACTAGCGGGAGCCGGTGGGCAGTTCTTC. Its protein is CASSPVGLAGAGGQFF.

The DNA of the CDR3 is TGCGCCAGCAGCCAAGTTAGGGGGGGCTGGGAGCCCCAGCATTTT. It specifies CASSQVRGGWEPQHF. The rearrangement uses TRBV4-1 and TRBJ1-5; a possible D gene is TRBD1 (6 bases). Germline CDR1 MGHRA, CDR2 YSYEKL. V shed 1 base and J shed 8 bases, with 15 bases lying between them. This CDR3 is 15 amino acids long.

The J gene is TRBJ1-1, the V gene TRBV20-1, with a weak D call TRBD1 (5 bases). Per the germline V gene, CDR1 is DFQATT and CDR2 is SNEGSKA (reference sequence). The CDR3 is 15 residues long. V was pared by 5 bases and J by 1 base, with 17 bases between. The chain's CDR3 is CSALSSGQKNTEAFF. The CDR3 DNA is TGCAGTGCTCTCTCCTCGGGGCAGAAGAACACTGAAGCTTTCTTT.

The chain carries TRBV24-1 and TRBJ2-4; no clear D gene. Trimming removed 3 bases at V and 1 base at J, with 9 bases between. The CDR3 sequence is 15 residues long. Germline CDR1 and CDR2: KGHDR and SFDVKD. CDR3: CATSDPLLAKNIQYF. CDR3 in DNA: TGTGCCACCAGTGATCCCCTTTTGGCCAAAAACATTCAGTACTTC.

The chain carries TRBV12-3 or TRBV12-4 and TRBJ2-1, with 11 positions matching TRBD1. The CDR3 spans 13 residues. V gave up 6 bases and J gave up 10 bases; unmatched junction bases: 5. This chain's CDR3 is CASRPGQGGEQFF. The DNA for the CDR3 is TGTGCCAGCAGGCCGGGACAGGGGGGGGAGCAGTTCTTC.

The CDR3 sequence is CASSSPEGTLWVLTF. The CDR3 DNA reads TGTGCCAGCAGTTCCCCCGAGGGTACCCTTTGGGTCCTGACTTTC. V and J are TRBV28 and TRBJ2-6, with D perhaps matching TRBD2 (5 bases). From germline, CDR1 is MDHEN and CDR2 SYDVKM. V was trimmed by 4 bases and J by 13 bases, leaving 20 bases between them. This CDR3 is built from 15 residues. Filled out from reference TRBV28 and TRBJ2-6, the complete variable domain reads DVKVTQSSRYLVKRTGEKVFLECVQDMDHENMFWYRQDPGLGLRLIYFSYDVKMKEKGDIPEGYSVSREKKERFSLILESASTNQTSMYLCASSSPEGTLWVLTFGAGSRLTVL.

The V and J genes are TRBV20-1 and TRBJ2-7; perhaps D is TRBD1 or TRBD2 (7 bases each). The V gene lost 6 bases and the J gene lost 1 base, with 19 bases spanning the gap. The CDR3 totals 15 residues. Germline-derived CDR1 and CDR2 are DFQATT and SNEGSKA (reference sequence). The CDR3 bases are TGCAGTGCCCCCAAGGGGGGGACAGCTTCCTACGAGCAGTACTTC. Its protein is CSAPKGGTASYEQYF.

This clonotype was seen more than once but under ten times. The chain is built from TRBV10-1 and TRBJ2-7; D remains unclear. The length of the CDR3 is 12 residues. Trimming removed 6 bases at V and 6 bases at J, with 12 bases between. Germline V CDR1 and CDR2: WNHNN, SYGVQD (reference sequence). The CDR3 nucleotides are TGCGCCAGCAGCGTTGGATCGACCGAGCAGTACTTC. Protein product: CASSVGSTEQYF.

The chain has TRBV3-1 and TRBJ2-5, with D hard to call. There are 13 residues in the CDR3. V was pared by 2 bases and J by 11 bases, with 15 bases between. Germline V gene sequence: CDR1 LGHDT, CDR2 YNNKEL (reference sequence). DNA of the CDR3: TGTGCCAGCAGCCAACTAGTATCGCTTGAGCAGTACTTC. Translation: CASSQLVSLEQYF.

This clonotype turned up a few times. The chain uses TRBV4-1 and TRBJ1-2; D uncertain. Germline CDR1 MGHRA, CDR2 YSYEKL. The CDR3 length is 12 residues. Trimming cost V 4 bases and J 7 bases, with 10 bases left between them. The CDR3 is CASSPINGGYTF. The CDR3 region has the DNA TGCGCCAGCAGCCCGATCAACGGTGGCTACACCTTC.

The rearrangement uses TRBV6-1 and TRBJ1-5; D unresolved. CDR3 length: 15 residues. Germline values: CDR1 MNHNS, CDR2 SASEGT. Trimming pared 5 bases from V and 6 bases from J, leaving 17 bases between. The CDR3 nucleotides are TGTGCCAGCAGTCCGCAGGTTTTCAACACTCAGCCCCAGCATTTT. It encodes CASSPQVFNTQPQHF.

The chain has TRBV11-2 and TRBJ2-4, with D perhaps matching TRBD2 (6 bases). The CDR3 has 17 residues. Germline V gene lookup returns CDR1 SGHAT and CDR2 FQNNGV. V gave up 6 bases and J gave up 0 bases, with 18 bases separating them. The CDR3 bases are TGTGCCAGCAGGGGGGAAACGGGGGAGGCAGCCAAAAACATTCAGTACTTC. Its protein is CASRGETGEAAKNIQYF.

There are a few counts of this clonotype. V and J are TRBV5-1 and TRBJ1-2; D possibly corresponds to TRBD1 (6 bases). Germline CDR1 reads SGHRS; CDR2 reads YFSETQ. This CDR3 has 14 amino acids. V shed 0 bases and J shed 6 bases, with 12 bases lying between them. The CDR3 DNA follows: TGCGCCAGCAGCTTGGCCTGGGACACAGATGGCTACACCTTC. Protein: CASSLAWDTDGYTF.

The V call is TRBV20-1, the J call TRBJ1-6, with 8 bases identical to TRBD1. The CDR3 spans 15 residues. J was trimmed by 7 bases and V by 6 bases; bases with no gene match: 11. CDR1 and CDR2 from the germline V gene are DFQATT and SNEGSKA (reference sequence). The CDR3 loop is CSAGETGEYNSPLHF. DNA for the CDR3: TGCAGTGCGGGTGAGACAGGGGAGTACAATTCACCCCTCCACTTT.

The rearrangement links TRBV5-1 to TRBJ2-7; TRBD1 aligns across 7 bases. This CDR3 is 15 amino acids long. Germline V CDR1 and CDR2: SGHRS, YFSETQ. With 3 bases clipped from V and 2 bases from J, the junction kept 8 bases outside the gene matches. The CDR3 region is CASSSPGQSAYEQYF. CDR3 sequence (DNA): TGCGCCAGCAGCTCCCCGGGACAGTCTGCCTACGAGCAGTACTTC.

The gene calls are TRBV7-2 and TRBJ2-7; TRBD1 matches at 11 bases. CDR3 length equals 15 residues. With V trimmed by 5 bases and J by 7 bases, 10 bases remained unmatched. Per the germline V gene, CDR1 is SGHTA and CDR2 is FQGNSA. CDR3 protein: CASSIWTGGYNEQYF. The CDR3 DNA is TGTGCCAGCAGCATATGGACAGGGGGCTACAATGAGCAGTACTTC.

The chain has TRBV29-1 and TRBJ2-1, with D maybe TRBD1 (5 bases). The CDR3 extends over 10 amino acids. In germline, CDR1 is SQVTM, CDR2 ANQGSEA. Trimming left V 1 base short and J 15 bases short, with 10 bases between. The CDR3 DNA follows: TGCAGCGTTGAAGGGACAACGGCGTTCTTC. It is translated as CSVEGTTAFF.

The V and J genes are TRBV21-1 and TRBJ2-7; TRBD2 is the table's D call and was not checked against the DNA. TRBV21-1 is annotated as a pseudogene. The CDR3 has 15 amino acids. CDR3 sequence reads: CASKRTSGVSYEQYF. The CDR3 DNA reads as TGTGCCAGCAAACGAACTAGCGGGGTATCCTACGAGCAGTACTTC.